The T cell receptor beta chain under discussion was sequenced for a study of blood T cells in healthy people across ages. The authors ran a second PCR of about 6 to 11 cycles using a sample-barcoded 5' primer and a J-beta primer mix. Every sample produced at least 2.5 million CDR3-containing paired-end reads. TCRdb reanalysed the 5' RACE reads using MiXCR and keeps one entry per CDR3 protein. The sample includes 1.5 million to 2 million distinct CDR3 sequences, 28% of them seen just once. This clonotype was recorded many times. There are 16 residues in the CDR3. The germline V and J ends were trimmed by 2 bases and 2 bases, with 15 bases remaining between them.

V is TRBV12-3 or TRBV12-4 and J is TRBJ2-5; D not resolved. The material sequenced was blood. The receptor's source is a woman aged 30 to 39 in good health. The CDR3 reads CASSLIPSAVQETQYF. The CDR3 DNA follows: TGTGCCAGCAGTTTAATCCCCTCGGCAGTACAAGAGACCCAGTACTTC.